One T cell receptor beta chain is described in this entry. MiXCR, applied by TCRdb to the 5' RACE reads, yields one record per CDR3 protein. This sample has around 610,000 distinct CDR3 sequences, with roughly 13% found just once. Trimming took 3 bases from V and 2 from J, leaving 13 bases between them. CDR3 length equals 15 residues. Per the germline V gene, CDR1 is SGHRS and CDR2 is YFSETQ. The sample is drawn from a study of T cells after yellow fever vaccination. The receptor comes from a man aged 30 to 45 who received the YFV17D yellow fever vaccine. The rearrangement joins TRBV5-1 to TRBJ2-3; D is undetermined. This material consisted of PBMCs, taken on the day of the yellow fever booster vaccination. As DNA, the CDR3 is TGCGCCAGCAGCTCTCGACCCAGAAACACAGATACGCAGTATTTT. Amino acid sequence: CASSSRPRNTDTQYF.